This is a list of T cell receptor beta chains from one sample in a study of cytomegalovirus exposure and HLA in healthy donors. Clones were read by immunoSEQ multiplex PCR, and TCRdb kept only the in-frame ones, dropping some. Here the sample spans just over 150,000 clones, about 88% being singletons. The sequenced sample was PBMCs. The receptors come from a man aged 18 to 30 in good health and CMV-seropositive. Each CDR3 is given with its conserved first and last residue. Each record gives: clone size, D gene, J gene, V gene, CDR3 DNA, CDR3 protein. A D gene is named only where the DNA matches it firmly. Rows may omit the clone size; those that give it use once, few, many or a size class.

.,.,TRBJ1-2,TRBV11-3,TGTGCCAGCAGCTCTTCCGTGGGGGGTAATGGCTACACCTTC,CASSSSVGGNGYTF
.,TRBD1,TRBJ1-1,TRBV9,TGTGCCAGCAGCCCAAAGACAGGGCTGAACACTGAAGCTTTCTTT,CASSPKTGLNTEAFF
once,.,TRBJ2-1,TRBV11-3,TGTGCCAGCAGCCCCTCCGGCAATGAGCAGTTCTTC,CASSPSGNEQFF
.,TRBD1,TRBJ1-1,TRBV6-5,TGTGCCAGCAGTTACGGTCCCGACAGGGGGACTTTCTTT,CASSYGPDRGTFF
.,.,TRBJ1-2,TRBV21-1,TGTGCCAGCAGCAAGTGGGGGCGACAGGGTTCTTATGGCTACACCTTC,CASSKWGRQGSYGYTF
.,TRBD2,TRBJ2-5,TRBV27,TGTGCCAGCATGGACCTTGGGGCGGGGGGGCCAGAGACCCAGTACTTC,CASMDLGAGGPETQYF
.,.,TRBJ1-6,TRBV30,TGTGCCTGGAGTTTGACTCGGGATTCACCCCTCCACTTT,CAWSLTRDSPLHF
.,.,TRBJ1-2,TRBV6-6,TGTGCCAGCCATCGCCAGGCCTTAAATGGCTACACCTTC,CASHRQALNGYTF
.,TRBD1,TRBJ2-2,TRBV9,TGTGCCAGCAGCGATCGGACAGGGTATAGGGCCGGGGAGCTGTTTTTT,CASSDRTGYRAGELFF
.,.,TRBJ2-7,TRBV7-2,TGTGCCAGCAGCTTAGGGGCCAAGACCTACGAGCAGTACTTC,CASSLGAKTYEQYF
.,.,TRBJ2-7,TRBV14,TGTGCCAGCAGCCAAGCGGAGGGGGCGGGCCGCTCGTACTTC,CASSQAEGAGRSYF
.,TRBD1,TRBJ2-1,TRBV5-4,TGTGCCAGCAGCCAGACAGGGGAATGGGTGCAAAATGAGCAGTTCTTC,CASSQTGEWVQNEQFF
.,.,TRBJ2-3,TRBV12-2,TGTGCAAGTCGCTCCCCCAACTCAGCGCGCACAGATACGCAGTATTTT,CASRSPNSARTDTQYF
.,.,TRBJ2-6,TRBV4-1,TGCGCCAGCAGCCAAGATGCTGGGGCCAACGGCCTGACTTTC,CASSQDAGANGLTF
.,TRBD2,TRBJ2-3,TRBV4-2,TGTGCCAGCAGCCAGACTAGCGGGGTCACAGATACGCAGTATTTT,CASSQTSGVTDTQYF
.,TRBD1,TRBJ2-6,TRBV7-3,TGTGCCAGCAGCCTCTCGGGACAGGGGGCTTCTGGGGCCAACGTCCTGACTTTC,CASSLSGQGASGANVLTF
.,.,TRBJ1-2,TRBV4-1,TGCGCCAGCAGCCAAGAGGGTAGGAGGCTCTATGGCTACACCTTC,CASSQEGRRLYGYTF
.,.,TRBJ2-3,TRBV7-9,TGTGCCAGCTATCCCCATGGAGGGGCAGATACGCAGTATTTT,CASYPHGGADTQYF
.,TRBD1,TRBJ1-2,TRBV7-8,TGTGCCAGCAGCTTAGCCCCCCCGGGACAGGGGTTTATGTGTGGCTACACCTTC,CASSLAPPGQGFMCGYTF
.,.,TRBJ2-5,TRBV7-2,TGTGCCAGCAGCTCCAGGGGGGCCCAGACCCAGTACTTC,CASSSRGAQTQYF
.,.,TRBJ1-1,TRBV27,TGTGCCAGCAGTCGAGCGGGCCCCCAAGGCGGTGAAGCTTTCTTT,CASSRAGPQGGEAFF
.,.,TRBJ2-7,TRBV15,TGTGCCACCAGCACCTTAGACCGACAGCTCAGCCCCTACGAGCAGTACTTC,CATSTLDRQLSPYEQYF
once,.,TRBJ2-2,TRBV7-9,TGTGCCAGCAGCTTAGAGCGTCATTCCGGAGGAGGTGGGGAGCTGTTTTTT,CASSLERHSGGGGELFF
once,.,TRBJ2-7,TRBV6-5,TGTGCCAGCAGTTACTCGACAGGTCAGGGGTACGAGCAGTACTTC,CASSYSTGQGYEQYF
few,.,TRBJ1-6,TRBV6-5,TGTGCCAGCAGTTACTCGCGGATCAGGGGTTCACCCCTCCACTTT,CASSYSRIRGSPLHF
.,TRBD2,TRBJ2-7,TRBV11-2,TGTGCCAGCAGCTTATTTCGCGGGGGCGAGCAGTACTTC,CASSLFRGGEQYF
.,TRBD2,TRBJ2-3,TRBV5-4,TGTGCCAGCAGCTACAGCGGGGGAGGCACAGATACGCAGTATTTT,CASSYSGGGTDTQYF
.,TRBD1,TRBJ2-1,TRBV20-1,TGCAGTAGGGGGCTAGCAAATGAGCAGTTCTTC,CSRGLANEQFF
.,.,TRBJ1-5,TRBV7-8,TGTGCCAGCAGCCCTCTCGGGGGCAATCAGCCCCAGCATTTT,CASSPLGGNQPQHF
.,.,TRBJ2-5,TRBV7-8,TGTGCCAGCAGCTTAGGATCGGTCGGAGAGACCCAGTACTTC,CASSLGSVGETQYF
.,.,TRBJ2-1,TRBV19,TGTGCCAGTATGCGGGGCACATCTAGCAATGAGCAGTTCTTC,CASMRGTSSNEQFF
.,.,TRBJ2-7,TRBV11-2,TGTGCCAGCAGCTTAGATCAGGTGGAGCAGTACTTC,CASSLDQVEQYF
.,.,TRBJ2-7,TRBV14,TGTGCCAGCAGCCAAGAACAGGGCCACGAGCAGTACTTC,CASSQEQGHEQYF
.,.,TRBJ1-5,TRBV18,TGTGCCAGCTCACCACCAGTCCGAGGGCCCCAGCATTTT,CASSPPVRGPQHF
.,.,TRBJ2-5,TRBV18,TGTGCCAGCTCACCAGCGCAAGAGACCCAGTACTTC,CASSPAQETQYF
few,TRBD2,TRBJ2-1,TRBV4-3,TGCGCCAGCAGCCCCAGGCTAGCGGGGACCTACAATGAGCAGTTCTTC,CASSPRLAGTYNEQFF
.,TRBD1,TRBJ1-1,TRBV18,TGTGCCAGCTCACCGGGACAGGGGGAGTATAGTGAAGCTTTCTTT,CASSPGQGEYSEAFF
.,TRBD2,TRBJ2-7,TRBV4-1,TGCGCCAGCAGCCAAGATCCGACTAGCAATGGGTACGAGCAGTACTTC,CASSQDPTSNGYEQYF
.,.,TRBJ1-2,TRBV7-9,TGTGCCAGCAGCCCCTATTCTGGCTACACCTTC,CASSPYSGYTF
.,.,TRBJ1-1,TRBV25-1,TGTGCCAGCAGGGCCGGGACAGAAGCTTTCTTT,CASRAGTEAFF
.,.,TRBJ1-4,TRBV7-8,TGTGCCAGCAGCTTATCTGGCGGTGAAAAACTGTTTTTT,CASSLSGGEKLFF
.,.,TRBJ2-1,TRBV10-3,TGTGCCATCACGGAGGACTGGAGCTACAATGAGCAGTTCTTC,CAITEDWSYNEQFF
.,.,TRBJ1-4,TRBV30,TGTGCCGTGGGGGGAGCTAATGAAAAACTGTTTTTT,CAVGGANEKLFF
.,TRBD2,TRBJ2-6,TRBV18,TGTGCCAGCTCACCGCGTGGACTAGCGGGGGTGCTCTCTGGGGCCAACGGCCTGACTTTC,CASSPRGLAGVLSGANGLTF
.,.,TRBJ2-5,TRBV5-6,TGTGCCAGCAGCTCGACGACTGGGACCCAGTACTTC,CASSSTTGTQYF
.,TRBD2,TRBJ2-1,TRBV4-3,TGCGCCAGCAGCCTGACTAGCGGGGGGGCCCTTAATTACAATGAGCAGTTCTTC,CASSLTSGGALNYNEQFF
.,TRBD2,TRBJ2-5,TRBV5-4,TGTGCCAGCAGCTCGAGCCTAGCGGGACGTCAAGAGACCCAGTACTTC,CASSSSLAGRQETQYF
.,TRBD2,TRBJ2-5,TRBV4-3,TGCGCCAGCAGCCAAACTAGCGGGGGGGCTCGGGAGACCCAGTACTTC,CASSQTSGGARETQYF
.,.,TRBJ2-3,TRBV7-3,TGTGCCAGCAGCGCCGGACTTGGCACAGATACGCAGTATTTT,CASSAGLGTDTQYF
.,.,TRBJ2-1,TRBV5-4,TGTGCCAGCACCCCCCTAGACTCCTACAATGAGCAGTTCTTC,CASTPLDSYNEQFF
.,.,TRBJ2-3,TRBV19,TGTGCCAGTAGTCTAAACAGGGCCCCCCTCACAGATACGCAGTATTTT,CASSLNRAPLTDTQYF
.,TRBD1,TRBJ1-4,TRBV11-2,TGTGCCAGCAGCTTAGTCCCCCCGGGACAGGGTTTTGAAAAACTGTTTTTT,CASSLVPPGQGFEKLFF
.,TRBD1,TRBJ1-1,TRBV6-5,TGTGCCAGCAGTCACCGAGACAGGGGGCGAACTGAAGCTTTCTTT,CASSHRDRGRTEAFF
.,TRBD1,TRBJ2-2,TRBV6-1,TGTGCCAGCAGTAAAGGCCGGGACAGGGGGAAAGTCGGGGAGCTGTTTTTT,CASSKGRDRGKVGELFF
.,.,TRBJ1-1,TRBV25-1,TGTGCCAGCAGTGAGCAGGGCGGGAGTGAAGCTTTCTTT,CASSEQGGSEAFF